This TCR beta chain appears in the sequencing data of a study of technical replicates of blood from four donors (dated by TCRdb to 2017 to 2019). Libraries were constructed by the immunoSEQ multiplex PCR assay. Drawn from immuneACCESS, this table holds only the in-frame rearrangements with V and J called that TCRdb kept. Clones are partly lost; checked studies trace under half to an unresolved V gene and leave the rest unexplained. Counted in this sample were about 83,000 clones; just under 95% of them appeared once. The ten top clones hold roughly 0.22% of the sample. Turning to this clone: Its antigen is still unknown. Qualities for individual bases were not recorded, and no much larger clone is one base off.

The germline V gene supplies CDR1 MNHEY and CDR2 SVGAGI. The CDR3, from cysteine to phenylalanine, totals 13 residues. This entry keeps only the CDR3 DNA: 39 bases, framed from base 1. Between the V and J ends, shortened by 6 bases and 11 bases respectively, the junction contains 17 bases. This TCR derives from a human donor in good health. Input material: T cells isolated from PBMCs. In this chain, TRBV6-5 is recombined with TRBJ2-1, with TRBD1 as a weak D call on 6 bases. For the CDR3, the sequence is CASSRNRALKQFF. The sequenced DNA is TGTGCCAGCAGCAGAAACAGGGCACTAAAGCAGTTCTTC.